These 29 T cell receptor beta chains originate from one sample sequenced in a study of T cell changes during pregnancy in multiple sclerosis. Repertoires were generated with immunoSEQ multiplex PCR, while TCRdb's copy carries only in-frame clones and drops some. Of about 62,000 clones listed, 80% to 90% are singletons. Here the sequenced sample was peripheral blood, taken in the first trimester of pregnancy. These TCRs come from a female donor with multiple sclerosis, enrolled in a pregnancy study.

This sequence joins TRBV2 and TRBJ1-5; D remains ambiguous. The germline V gene has CDR1 SNHLY and CDR2 FYNNEI. The CDR3 sequence is 14 residues long. Between the trimmed V and J ends, which lost 8 bases and 0 bases, there was a span of 11 bases. CDR3 bases: TGTGCCAGCGGGCAGCAGTCTAGCAATCAGCCCCAGCATTTT. Translation gives CASGQQSSNQPQHF.

The chain employs TRBV5-6 and TRBJ2-1; 11 nucleotides match TRBD2. Germline V lookup: CDR1 SGHDT, CDR2 YYEEEE. V trimming: 4 bases; J trimming: 8 bases; junction bases outside the gene matches: 5. The CDR3 runs to 14 residues. CDR3 sequence reads: CASSTSGSMDEQFF. The DNA for the CDR3 is TGTGCCAGCAGCACTAGCGGGAGTATGGATGAGCAGTTCTTC.

The chain is built from TRBV18 and TRBJ1-1, with D hard to call. The germline gives CDR1 KGHSH, CDR2 LQKENI. The CDR3 spans 14 residues. The ends were cut back, 4 bases at V and 2 bases at J, with 11 bases in the middle. CDR3 residues: CASSLSGPNTEAFF. The CDR3 region has the DNA TGTGCCAGCTCACTGAGTGGGCCTAACACTGAAGCTTTCTTT. Filled out from reference TRBV18 and TRBJ1-1, the complete variable domain reads NAGVMQNPRHLVRRRGQEARLRCSPMKGHSHVYWYRQLPEEGLKFMVYLQKENIIDESGMPKERFSAEFPKEGPSILRIQQVVRGDSAAYFCASSLSGPNTEAFFGQGTRLTVV.

V and J are TRBV2 and TRBJ2-7, with D unclear. Trimming removed 6 bases from V and 2 bases from J, with 11 bases in between. The CDR3 runs 13 residues. Per the germline V gene, CDR1 is SNHLY and CDR2 is FYNNEI. DNA for the CDR3: TGTGCCAGCAGGACGACATTACCCTACGAGCAGTACTTC. It yields the protein CASRTTLPYEQYF.

CDR3 in DNA: TGTGCCAGCCATTTGGGGGGAAGTATCTACGAGCAGTACTTC. Residues: CASHLGGSIYEQYF. The chain recombines TRBV7-9 with TRBJ2-7; possible D gene TRBD2, 6 bases. Germline CDR1 is SEHNR and CDR2 is FQNEAQ (reference sequence). The CDR3 totals 14 residues. Trimming pared 8 bases from V and 3 bases from J, leaving 17 bases between.

This clone was seen only once. This chain uses TRBV25-1 with TRBJ2-2; TRBD1 aligns across 7 bases. V was pared by 7 bases and J by 3 bases, with 8 bases of the junction left unmatched. The CDR3 spans 15 residues. The germline gives CDR1 MGHDK, CDR2 SYGVNS. The CDR3 region is CASTEYDRDTGELFF. For the CDR3, the DNA is TGTGCCAGCACCGAGTACGACAGGGACACCGGGGAGCTGTTTTTT.

V is TRBV10-2 and J is TRBJ2-5, with unresolved D. The germline gives CDR1 WSHSY, CDR2 SAAADI. This CDR3 is built from 13 residues. V shed 2 bases and J shed 5 bases, with 9 bases lying between them. CDR3 region: CASSETTRETQYF. The DNA for the CDR3 is TGCGCCAGCAGTGAGACGACCAGGGAGACCCAGTACTTC.

V and J are TRBV30 and TRBJ1-1; possibly TRBD1 for D (5 bases). The germline gives CDR1 GTSNPN, CDR2 SVGIG (reference sequence). Trimming removed 5 bases at V and 0 bases at J, with 7 bases between. CDR3 length: 12 residues. The CDR3 here is CAWDSMNTEAFF. In DNA, the CDR3 is TGTGCCTGGGACAGCATGAACACTGAAGCTTTCTTT.

The chain combines TRBV30 with TRBJ1-2, with unresolved D. CDR3 length equals 15 residues. V gave up 4 bases and J gave up 2 bases, with 17 bases separating them. Germline V gives CDR1 GTSNPN, CDR2 SVGIG (reference sequence). CDR3 in amino acids: CAWTPQVRENYGYTF. The CDR3 region has the DNA TGTGCCTGGACCCCTCAGGTACGGGAGAACTATGGCTACACCTTC.

In this sample, this clone turned up once. The genes are TRBV25-1 and TRBJ2-3; 9 bases line up with TRBD1. This CDR3 is built from 17 residues. The V gene's germline CDR1 is MGHDK and CDR2 SYGVNS. V shed 3 bases, J shed 4 bases, and the junction held 11 bases outside the gene matches. This CDR3 reads CASSDVKVGQGPDTQYF. The CDR3 DNA is TGTGCCAGCAGTGATGTAAAAGTGGGACAGGGCCCAGATACGCAGTATTTT.

V is TRBV5-4 and J is TRBJ1-1; D is perhaps TRBD1 (6 bases). The CDR3 loop spans 13 amino acids. V was cut by 2 bases and J by 3 bases, with 8 bases left in between. The germline V gene has CDR1 SGHNT and CDR2 YYREEE (reference sequence). This chain's CDR3 is CASSFHRDTEAFF. The CDR3, as DNA: TGTGCCAGCAGCTTCCACAGGGACACTGAAGCTTTCTTT.

This chain links TRBV5-4 with TRBJ2-2, with 8 bases fitting TRBD2. CDR1 and CDR2 from the germline V gene are SGHNT and YYREEE (reference sequence). CDR3 length: 17 residues. The J segment lost 3 bases and the V segment lost 2 bases, leaving 9 bases of the junction unmatched. In nucleotides, the CDR3 is TGTGCCAGCAGCTTACCAGCGGGAGCTTTTGACACCGGGGAGCTGTTTTTT. Translation: CASSLPAGAFDTGELFF.

Only a few counts were recorded for this clone. V gene TRBV30 combines with J gene TRBJ1-1, with TRBD1 as a possible D gene (5 bases). Germline CDR1 and CDR2: GTSNPN and SVGIG (reference sequence). The CDR3 is made up of 12 amino acids. The germline V and J ends were trimmed by 0 bases and 7 bases, with 9 bases remaining between them. The CDR3 bases are TGTGCCTGGAGTGTAGCAGGGCGTGAAGCTTTCTTT. Its protein is CAWSVAGREAFF.

The rearrangement uses TRBV18 and TRBJ1-3; no firm D call. The CDR3 is 14 amino acids. Trimming left V 3 bases short and J 0 bases short, with 6 bases between. Germline lookup yields CDR1 KGHSH and CDR2 LQKENI. CDR3 sequence (DNA): TGTGCCAGCTCACCGGCCAGCTCTGGAAACACCATATATTTT. Its translation: CASSPASSGNTIYF.

V and J are TRBV29-1 and TRBJ1-2, with D perhaps matching TRBD1 (5 bases). V lost 4 bases to trimming and J lost 5 bases, with 14 bases between them. Germline V gene lookup returns CDR1 SQVTM and CDR2 ANQGSEA. The CDR3 spans 13 residues. The CDR3 region has the DNA TGCAGCGTTGTTCCGGGGGACCTATATGGCTACACCTTC. Its protein is CSVVPGDLYGYTF.

The V call is TRBV6-5, the J call TRBJ2-1, with D perhaps matching TRBD1 (5 bases). V lost 2 bases, J lost 7 bases, and 9 bases lay in between. Per the germline V gene, CDR1 is MNHEY and CDR2 is SVGAGI. The CDR3 has 13 residues. The CDR3 sequence: CASSYEGANEQFF. In DNA form, the CDR3 reads TGTGCCAGCAGTTACGAAGGGGCGAATGAGCAGTTCTTC.

This rearrangement joins TRBV5-6 to TRBJ1-2, with 9 bases lining up with TRBD1. Germline CDR1 and CDR2: SGHDT and YYEEEE. After removal of 4 bases from V and 9 bases from J, the junction contained 4 bases not matched to a gene. The CDR3 has 12 amino acids. CDR3 in amino acids: CASSGDRDRYTF. The CDR3 region has the DNA TGTGCCAGCAGCGGGGACAGGGATCGCTACACCTTC. Supplemented by reference TRBV5-6 and TRBJ1-2, the full variable domain reads DAGVTQSPTHLIKTRGQQVTLRCSPKSGHDTVSWYQQALGQGPQFIFQYYEEEERQRGNFPDRFSGHQFPNYSSELNVNALLLGDSALYLCASSGDRDRYTFGSGTRLTVV.

The chain uses TRBV12-5 and TRBJ1-1; a weak D match, TRBD1 (5 bases). The V end was cut by 1 base, the J end by 4 bases, with 22 bases between. Germline CDR1 and CDR2: LGHNT and FRNRAP. CDR3 size: 18 residues. The CDR3 spells CASGLGEWGGPVPTEAFF. The CDR3 DNA is TGTGCTAGTGGTTTGGGGGAGTGGGGGGGACCTGTCCCCACTGAAGCTTTCTTT.

The sample holds one count of this clone. The chain links TRBV6-5 to TRBJ2-3; TRBD2 is a possible D gene (5 bases). From germline, CDR1 is MNHEY and CDR2 SVGAGI. The germline V and J ends were trimmed by 6 bases and 6 bases, with 10 bases remaining between them. This CDR3 has 12 residues. CDR3 in amino acids: CASSQRSDTQYF. The CDR3 coding sequence is TGTGCCAGCAGCCAGCGGTCCGATACGCAGTATTTT.

This rearrangement joins TRBV9 to TRBJ2-7, with 7 bases matching TRBD2. Losses at the gene ends were 0 bases for V and 6 bases for J; bases not matched to a gene: 3. Looked up from germline, CDR1 is SGDLS and CDR2 is YYNGEE. The CDR3 sequence is 13 residues long. The CDR3 DNA is TGTGCCAGCAGCGTAGGGGGAGGGACCGAGCAGTACTTC. This encodes CASSVGGGTEQYF.

The rearrangement joins TRBV6-1 to TRBJ1-2, with 7 bases aligning to TRBD1. Germline lookup yields CDR1 MNHNS and CDR2 SASEGT. The J segment lost 1 base and the V segment lost 8 bases, leaving 7 bases of the junction unmatched. This CDR3 contains 14 residues. The CDR3 nucleotides read TGTGCCAGCCGGGAGGGGGCTCTTAACTATGGCTACACCTTC. The encoded protein is CASREGALNYGYTF.

The rearrangement links TRBV7-2 to TRBJ2-3; the match to TRBD2 covers 10 bases. This CDR3 has 19 residues. The junction had 14 bases not matched to a gene; V was cut back by 2 bases and J by 3 bases. From germline, CDR1 is SGHTA and CDR2 FQGNSA. The CDR3 DNA is TGTGCCAGCAGCTTAAGGGTGCAGCGGGGGGGCCCGTGGACAGATACGCAGTATTTT. Translated: CASSLRVQRGGPWTDTQYF.

The gene calls are TRBV2 and TRBJ2-5; 10 nucleotides match TRBD2. V shed 8 bases and J 2 bases; nucleotides not matched to a gene: 17. This CDR3 is built from 18 residues. Germline CDR1 reads SNHLY; CDR2 reads FYNNEI. The CDR3 sequence is CASLRGGSGGMGQETQYF. CDR3 coding DNA: TGTGCCAGCCTTCGAGGTGGTAGCGGGGGGATGGGGCAAGAGACCCAGTACTTC.

This clone was counted only a few times. The genes are TRBV7-9 and TRBJ2-2; D ambiguous. In germline, CDR1 is SEHNR, CDR2 FQNEAQ (reference sequence). The CDR3 is 15 amino acids. V dropped 6 bases and J dropped 0 bases, with 11 bases sitting between them. DNA for the CDR3: TGTGCCAGCAGACCGACACCCACGAACACCGGGGAGCTGTTTTTT. This gives the protein CASRPTPTNTGELFF.

This sequence joins TRBV27 and TRBJ1-2, with D perhaps matching TRBD1 (5 bases). Trimming stripped 3 bases from V and 2 bases from J, with 13 bases between. CDR1 MNHEY and CDR2 SMNVEV come from the germline V gene (reference sequence). The CDR3 runs to 15 residues. The DNA of the CDR3 is TGTGCCAGCAGTTTGCGGACTACAGGAAACTATGGCTACACCTTC. Amino acids: CASSLRTTGNYGYTF.

This chain connects TRBV18 to TRBJ2-1, with 7 bases aligning to TRBD2. CDR1 is KGHSH and CDR2 is LQKENI in the germline V gene. The CDR3 loop spans 16 amino acids. The V gene end was trimmed by 5 bases and the J gene end by 8 bases; junction bases not matched to a gene: 15. CDR3 nucleotide sequence: TGTGCCAGCTCATCAGCGGGACCTCCGTTTTACGATGAGCAGTTCTTC. Translated: CASSSAGPPFYDEQFF. The variable domain in full, completed from reference TRBV18 and TRBJ2-1, reads NAGVMQNPRHLVRRRGQEARLRCSPMKGHSHVYWYRQLPEEGLKFMVYLQKENIIDESGMPKERFSAEFPKEGPSILRIQQVVRGDSAAYFCASSSAGPPFYDEQFFGPGTRLTVL.

This chain uses TRBV4-1 with TRBJ2-7; D is unclear. CDR1 is MGHRA, CDR2 YSYEKL, per germline. V gave up 0 bases and J gave up 1 base, with 7 bases separating them. CDR3 length: 14 amino acids. This chain's CDR3 is CASSQEPGSYEQYF. The CDR3 DNA reads TGCGCCAGCAGCCAAGAGCCGGGTTCCTACGAGCAGTACTTC.

This clone was detected a few times. The same CDR3 can be traced to other DNA sequences in this sample. This rearrangement joins TRBV6-1 to TRBJ2-3; weak D call: TRBD2 (5 bases). Germline CDR1 MNHNS, CDR2 SASEGT. Trimming left V 8 bases short and J 0 bases short, with 15 bases between. This CDR3 is 15 amino acids long. The CDR3 reads CASRGLTPSTDTQYF. The CDR3 DNA reads as TGTGCCAGCCGCGGGTTGACACCCAGCACAGATACGCAGTATTTT.

The chain combines TRBV7-9 with TRBJ1-2; 9 bases are a match to TRBD1. Trimming cost V 4 bases and J 14 bases; bases outside gene matches: 11. There are 13 residues in the CDR3. CDR1 SEHNR and CDR2 FQNEAQ come from the germline V gene (reference sequence). CDR3 sequence reads: CASSSFVPGQGTF. The CDR3 region has the DNA TGTGCCAGCAGCTCCTTCGTCCCGGGACAGGGAACCTTC.